Below, 4 T cell receptor beta chains from the same sample are listed, as sequenced in a study of blood T cell repertoires in COVID-19. TCRdb's table, derived via immunoSEQ multiplex PCR, lists solely in-frame clones and lacks some. The sample lists under 250,000 clones; roughly 92% were seen once. What was sequenced was peripheral blood. The receptors shown here come from a man in his sixties with COVID-19, enrolled during active disease.

The chain joins TRBV4-2 to TRBJ2-1; 9 bases are a match to TRBD2. The germline CDR1 and CDR2 sequences are LGHNA and YNFKEQ. The CDR3 is 16 amino acids. Losses at the gene ends were 4 bases for V and 7 bases for J; bases not matched to a gene: 11. CDR3 sequence: CASSPLAGVGQNEQFF. Written as DNA, the CDR3 is TGTGCCAGCAGCCCCTTAGCGGGAGTCGGCCAGAATGAGCAGTTCTTC.

The chain combines TRBV7-8 with TRBJ1-5, with TRBD1 identical over 9 bases. V dropped 5 bases and J dropped 7; count of bases not matched to a gene: 6. This CDR3 is built from 14 residues. CDR1 is SGHVS and CDR2 is FQNEAQ in the germline V gene. In DNA, the CDR3 is TGTGCCAGCAGCCGAGGACAGGGGCTCCAGCCCCAGCATTTT. This codes for CASSRGQGLQPQHF.

The rearrangement links TRBV5-4 to TRBJ2-3, with 9 positions matching TRBD2. The germline V gene encodes CDR1 SGHNT and CDR2 YYREEE (reference sequence). CDR3 length: 16 amino acids. Trimming removed 4 bases from V and 6 bases from J; junction bases left unmatched: 12. The CDR3 DNA reads as TGTGCCAGCAGCCTGAGGGCGGGAGGGTCGTCGGATACGCAGTATTTT. It is translated as CASSLRAGGSSDTQYF.

This clone was detected only once. The J gene is TRBJ1-4, the V gene TRBV18; 7 bases agree with TRBD1. The CDR3 extends over 17 amino acids. V shed 1 base, J shed 0 bases, and the junction held 5 bases outside the gene matches. From germline, CDR1 is KGHSH and CDR2 LQKENI. CDR3 residues: CASSPLPGGSTNEKLFF. The CDR3 nucleotides read TGTGCCAGCTCACCACTACCAGGGGGTTCAACTAATGAAAAACTGTTTTTT.